A single TCR beta chain is shown here with its context. The sample comes from a study of cytomegalovirus exposure and HLA in healthy donors. Germline CDR1 and CDR2: MNHEY and SVGAGI. This CDR3 is built from 15 residues. J was trimmed by 4 bases and V by 0 bases; bases with no gene match: 1. The primer mix had 60 Vbeta and 13 Jbeta primers. Data came from immunoSEQ multiplex PCR; TCRdb stores just in-frame clones and leaves some out. This listing includes 140,000 to 150,000 clones. The chain is built from TRBV6-5 and TRBJ2-3; 10 nucleotides match TRBD2. The sequenced sample was PBMCs. This clonotype was obtained from a male donor in good health and CMV-seronegative. CDR3 amino acids: CASSYSGLASDTQYF. In DNA form, the CDR3 reads TGTGCCAGCAGTTACTCGGGACTAGCGTCAGATACGCAGTATTTT.